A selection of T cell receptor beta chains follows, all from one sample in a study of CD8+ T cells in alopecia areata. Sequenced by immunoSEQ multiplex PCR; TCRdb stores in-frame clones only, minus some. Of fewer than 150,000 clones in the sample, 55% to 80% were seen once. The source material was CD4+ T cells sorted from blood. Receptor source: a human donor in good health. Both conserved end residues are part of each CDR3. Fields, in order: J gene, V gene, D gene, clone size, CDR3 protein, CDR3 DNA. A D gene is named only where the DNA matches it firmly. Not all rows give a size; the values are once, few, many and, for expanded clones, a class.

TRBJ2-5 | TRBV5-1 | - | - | CASSLWGNQYF | TGCGCCAGCAGCTTGTGGGGCAACCAGTACTTC
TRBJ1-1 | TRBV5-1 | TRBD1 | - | CASSSQGAGTEAFF | TGCGCCAGCAGCTCACAGGGGGCTGGCACTGAAGCTTTCTTT
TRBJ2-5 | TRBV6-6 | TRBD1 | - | CASSYKGASQETQYF | TGTGCCAGCAGTTATAAGGGGGCCTCCCAAGAGACCCAGTACTTC
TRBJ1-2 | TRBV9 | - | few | CASSATDQGGYTF | TGTGCCAGCAGCGCAACCGACCAGGGGGGCTACACCTTC
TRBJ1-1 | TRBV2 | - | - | CASRGRGPNTEAFF | TGTGCCAGCAGGGGTCGGGGGCCGAACACTGAAGCTTTCTTT
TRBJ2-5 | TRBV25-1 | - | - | CASSDPGVIQETQYF | TGTGCCAGCAGTGACCCGGGCGTCATCCAAGAGACCCAGTACTTC
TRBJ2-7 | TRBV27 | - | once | CASRLGFSSYEQYF | TGTGCCAGCAGACTTGGATTCAGCTCCTACGAGCAGTACTTC
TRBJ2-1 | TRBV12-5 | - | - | CASGLWAYEQFF | TGTGCTAGTGGTTTGTGGGCGTATGAGCAGTTCTTC
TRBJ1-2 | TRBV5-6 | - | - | CASSLSGYGYTF | TGTGCCAGCAGCTTAAGTGGCTATGGCTACACCTTC
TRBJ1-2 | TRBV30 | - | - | CAWSIQRSNYGYTF | TGTGCCTGGAGCATACAGCGATCTAACTATGGCTACACCTTC
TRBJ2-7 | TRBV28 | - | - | CASSQTYEQYF | TGTGCCAGCAGTCAGACCTACGAGCAGTACTTC
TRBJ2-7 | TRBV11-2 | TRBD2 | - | CASRRLAGGHEQYF | TGTGCCAGCAGACGACTAGCGGGGGGCCACGAGCAGTACTTC
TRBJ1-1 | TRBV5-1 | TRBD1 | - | CASSYIGQGGAEAFF | TGCGCCAGCAGCTACATCGGACAGGGAGGCGCTGAAGCTTTCTTT
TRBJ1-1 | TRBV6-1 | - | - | CASRTVTNTEAFF | TGTGCCAGCAGGACAGTTACGAACACTGAAGCTTTCTTT
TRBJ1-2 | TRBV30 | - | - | CAWSAGNNYGYTF | TGTGCCTGGAGTGCCGGAAATAACTATGGCTACACCTTC
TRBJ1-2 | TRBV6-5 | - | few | CASNRGDEGYTF | TGTGCCAGCAACCGCGGGGACGAGGGCTACACCTTC
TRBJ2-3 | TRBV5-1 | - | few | CASTLIGGYSTDTQYF | TGCGCCAGCACCCTCATTGGCGGCTACTCCACAGATACGCAGTATTTT
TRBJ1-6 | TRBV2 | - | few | CASRPSNRAGNSPLHF | TGTGCCAGCAGGCCGAGCAACCGAGCTGGTAATTCACCCCTCCACTTT
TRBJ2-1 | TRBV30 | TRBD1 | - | CAWSLGQSYNEQFF | TGTGCCTGGAGTTTGGGACAGAGTTACAATGAGCAGTTCTTC